The 14 T cell receptor beta chains listed next were all sequenced from one sample in a study of post-analysis software for immune sequencing data. Whole-study results and caveats: Included in a set of a few TRBV segments more frequent in patients than controls were TRBV5-6, TRBV5-1 and TRBV20-1.

These TCRs' antigens remain unknown. Incorporated into the TCR beta cDNA libraries were unique molecular identifiers, which served to reduce PCR and sequencing biases. A single record per CDR3 protein comes from TCRdb applying MiXCR to the PCR reads. The data show over 300,000 distinct CDR3 sequences, less than 40% seen once. The specimen sequenced was blood. These TCRs come from a girl between 5 and 17 years old with multiple sclerosis.

This clonotype was counted only a few times. This chain joins TRBV4-3 and TRBJ2-1; 8 bases are shared with TRBD2. Germline V CDR1 and CDR2: LGHNA, YSLEER. Trimming at V came to 0 bases and at J to 1 base, leaving 5 bases not matched to a gene. The CDR3 is 17 residues long. The CDR3 loop reads CASSQDGAGVSYNEQFF. In nucleotides, the CDR3 is TGCGCCAGCAGCCAAGATGGAGCGGGGGTTTCCTACAATGAGCAGTTCTTC.

This clonotype was seen more than once but under ten times. The rearrangement uses TRBV10-3 and TRBJ1-1; D is unresolved. The V and J ends lost 8 bases and 3 bases respectively, with 13 bases between them. Per the germline V gene, CDR1 is ENHRY and CDR2 is SYGVKD. The CDR3 runs to 13 residues. CDR3 residues: CAISPGQYTEAFF. CDR3 bases: TGTGCCATCTCCCCCGGGCAATACACTGAAGCTTTCTTT.

The chain employs TRBV3-1 and TRBJ2-2; D gene unclear. Trimming shortened V by 1 base and J by 1 base, and 10 bases separated the two germline ends. CDR1 and CDR2 from the germline V gene are LGHDT and YNNKEL (reference sequence). The CDR3 has 16 residues. CDR3 bases: TGTGCCAGCAGCCAAGCACCCCCGGGGAACACCGGGGAGCTGTTTTTT. Translated: CASSQAPPGNTGELFF.

In this sample, this clonotype turned up a few times. The chain is built from TRBV6-1 and TRBJ2-3; no definite D call. V was trimmed by 7 bases and J by 1 base, leaving 12 bases between them. From germline, CDR1 is MNHNS and CDR2 SASEGT. The CDR3 extends over 14 amino acids. The DNA for the CDR3 is TGTGCCAGCAAAAAGGAGCCAGGCACAGATACGCAGTATTTT. It encodes CASKKEPGTDTQYF.

This clonotype was detected only once. V gene TRBV4-2 combines with J gene TRBJ2-7; D might be TRBD1 (5 bases). In germline, CDR1 is LGHNA, CDR2 YNFKEQ. CDR3 length: 13 residues. The germline V and J ends were trimmed by 4 bases and 5 bases, with 12 bases remaining between them. CDR3 amino acids: CASSRFRGDEQYF. CDR3 in DNA: TGTGCCAGCAGCCGTTTTAGGGGTGACGAGCAGTACTTC.

The chain links TRBV20-1 to TRBJ2-1; D possibly corresponds to TRBD1 (6 bases). V lost 3 bases to trimming and J lost 5 bases, with 17 bases between them. The V gene's germline CDR1 is DFQATT and CDR2 SNEGSKA (reference sequence). The CDR3 loop spans 15 amino acids. The CDR3 spells CSASDSRGYHNEQFF. The CDR3 DNA reads TGCAGTGCTAGCGATTCGAGGGGGTACCACAATGAGCAGTTCTTC.

This chain links TRBV4-3 with TRBJ2-1; 8 positions match TRBD1. Germline assignment: CDR1 LGHNA and CDR2 YSLEER. The CDR3 extends over 17 amino acids. V lost 0 bases, J lost 4 bases, and 8 bases stayed unmatched. The CDR3 bases are TGCGCCAGCAGCCAAGAACGGACAGGGCATTCGTACAATGAGCAGTTCTTC. It codes for CASSQERTGHSYNEQFF.

This clonotype was seen just once. A far larger clone is off by one base, so a read error is likely. This chain uses TRBV6-5 with TRBJ2-7; D is perhaps TRBD2 (5 bases). The better agreement between TRBJ2-5 and the DNA end casts doubt on the J call. The V gene's germline CDR1 is MNHEY and CDR2 SVGAGI. The CDR3 covers 11 residues. Here the CDR3 reads CASNPGETQYF. The CDR3 DNA sequence: TGTGCCAGCAACCCGGGGGAGACCCAGTACTTC.

This clonotype was counted once. Its ends do not fully match the called genes, so a read error is possible. The genes are TRBV7-9 and TRBJ2-5; 12 bases fit TRBD2. CDR1 and CDR2 (germline): SEHNR, FQNEAQ (reference sequence). This CDR3 is 17 amino acids long. The CDR3 nucleotides read TGTTCCAGCAGCTTTGGACTAGCGGGGCGCGGGCAAGAGACCCAGTACTTC. Translation gives CSSSFGLAGRGQETQYF.

Ten or more counts support this clonotype. An end of the junction does not agree with germline; a read error may underlie this. V and J are TRBV12-3 or TRBV12-4 and TRBJ2-7; 9 bases are shared with TRBD2. The length of the CDR3 is 14 residues. For the CDR3, the DNA is TGTGCCAGCAGTGTAGCGGGGGAGGCCTACGAGCAGTACTTC. Translating gives CASSVAGEAYEQYF.

The rearrangement joins TRBV5-6 to TRBJ2-2; TRBD1 matches 7 bases. Germline CDR1 and CDR2: SGHDT and YYEEEE. This CDR3 spans 16 amino acids. V lost 2 bases and J lost 4; bases outside the gene matches: 8. The CDR3, as DNA: TGTGCCAGCAGCTTATTGGACAGGAGCCCCACCGGGGAGCTGTTTTTT. This sequence encodes CASSLLDRSPTGELFF.

This clonotype was counted between two and nine times. This rearrangement joins TRBV10-3 to TRBJ1-5; tentatively, D is TRBD1 (5 bases). CDR3 length equals 14 residues. The germline V and J ends were trimmed by 3 bases and 5 bases, with 11 bases remaining between them. Germline CDR1 and CDR2: ENHRY and SYGVKD. The CDR3 nucleotides are TGTGCCATCAGTGACAGGGTGGCGGATCAGCCCCAGCATTTT. As protein: CAISDRVADQPQHF.

The rearrangement uses TRBV20-1 and TRBJ1-1; 8 nucleotides align to TRBD1. V gave up 6 bases and J gave up 3 bases; unmatched junction bases: 12. The length of the CDR3 is 15 residues. The germline V gene has CDR1 DFQATT and CDR2 SNEGSKA (reference sequence). The CDR3 DNA reads as TGCAGTGCGACCGACAGGGGACCTGAGGACACTGAAGCTTTCTTT. It yields the protein CSATDRGPEDTEAFF.

This chain connects TRBV20-1 to TRBJ1-6; 7 bases line up with TRBD1. V lost 4 bases to trimming and J lost 3 bases; unmatched junction nucleotides: 6. There are 15 residues in the CDR3. CDR1 DFQATT and CDR2 SNEGSKA come from the germline V gene (reference sequence). CDR3 nucleotide sequence: TGCAGTGCTATAGAAGACAGGGACTATAATTCACCCCTCCACTTT. This gives the protein CSAIEDRDYNSPLHF.